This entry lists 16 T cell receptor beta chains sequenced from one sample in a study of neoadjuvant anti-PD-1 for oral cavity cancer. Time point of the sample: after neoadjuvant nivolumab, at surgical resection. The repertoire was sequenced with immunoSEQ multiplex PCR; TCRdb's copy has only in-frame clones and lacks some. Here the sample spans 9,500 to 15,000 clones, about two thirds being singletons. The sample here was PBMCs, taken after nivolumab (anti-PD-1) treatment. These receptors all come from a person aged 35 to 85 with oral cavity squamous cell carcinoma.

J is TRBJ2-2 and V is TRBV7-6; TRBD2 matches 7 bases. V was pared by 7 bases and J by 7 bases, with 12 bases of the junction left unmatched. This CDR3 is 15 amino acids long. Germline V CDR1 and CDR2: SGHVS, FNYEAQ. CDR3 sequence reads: CASMKSSGPSGELFF. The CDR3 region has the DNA TGTGCCAGCATGAAGTCTAGCGGCCCGAGCGGGGAGCTGTTTTTT.

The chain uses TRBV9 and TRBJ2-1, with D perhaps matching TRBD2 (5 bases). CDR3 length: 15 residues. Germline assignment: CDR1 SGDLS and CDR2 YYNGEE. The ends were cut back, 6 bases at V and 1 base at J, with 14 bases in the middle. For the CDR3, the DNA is TGTGCCAGCACCCTCCGGGGTGAGTCCTACAATGAGCAGTTCTTC. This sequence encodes CASTLRGESYNEQFF.

Written as DNA, the CDR3 is TGTGCCAGCAGCTTGGGGGTAGGTCTTGATGGCTACACCTTC. It codes for CASSLGVGLDGYTF. The V gene is TRBV5-4, the J gene TRBJ1-2; no definite D call. CDR3 length equals 14 residues. Trimming stripped 0 bases from V and 6 bases from J, with 12 bases between. The germline V gene has CDR1 SGHNT and CDR2 YYREEE (reference sequence). The full variable domain, completed using reference TRBV5-4 and TRBJ1-2, is ETGVTQSPTHLIKTRGQQVTLRCSSQSGHNTVSWYQQALGQGPQFIFQYYREEENGRGNFPPRFSGLQFPNYSSELNVNALELDDSALYLCASSLGVGLDGYTFGSGTRLTVV.

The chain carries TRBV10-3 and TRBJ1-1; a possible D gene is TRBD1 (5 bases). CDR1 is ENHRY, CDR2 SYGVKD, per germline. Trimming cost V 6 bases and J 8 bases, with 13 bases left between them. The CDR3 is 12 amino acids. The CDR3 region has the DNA TGTGCCATCAGGAGGGGCGGACGAGAAGCTTTCTTT. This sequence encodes CAIRRGGREAFF.

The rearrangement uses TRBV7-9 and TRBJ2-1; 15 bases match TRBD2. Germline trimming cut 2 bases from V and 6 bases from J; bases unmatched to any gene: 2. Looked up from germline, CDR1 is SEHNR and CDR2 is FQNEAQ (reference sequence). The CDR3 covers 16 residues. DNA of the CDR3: TGTGCCAGCAGCTTACGGACTAGCGGGAGGGCCAATGAGCAGTTCTTC. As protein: CASSLRTSGRANEQFF.

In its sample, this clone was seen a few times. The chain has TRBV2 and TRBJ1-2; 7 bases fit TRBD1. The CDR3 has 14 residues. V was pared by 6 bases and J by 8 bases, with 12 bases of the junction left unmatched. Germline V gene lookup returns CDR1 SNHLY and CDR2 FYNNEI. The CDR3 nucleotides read TGTGCCAGCAGCCCGGGACAGACTTCTTCCGGCTACACCTTC. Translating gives CASSPGQTSSGYTF.

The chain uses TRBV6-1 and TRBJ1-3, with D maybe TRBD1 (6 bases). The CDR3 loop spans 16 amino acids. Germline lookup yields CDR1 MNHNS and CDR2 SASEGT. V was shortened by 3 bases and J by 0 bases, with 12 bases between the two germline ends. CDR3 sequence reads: CASSERGGLSGNTIYF. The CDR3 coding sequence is TGTGCCAGCAGTGAGCGGGGGGGCCTCTCTGGAAACACCATATATTTT.

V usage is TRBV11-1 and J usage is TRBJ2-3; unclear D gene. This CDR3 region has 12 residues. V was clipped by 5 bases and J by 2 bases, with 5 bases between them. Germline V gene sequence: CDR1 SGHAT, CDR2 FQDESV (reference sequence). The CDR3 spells CASSIHTDTQYF. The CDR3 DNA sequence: TGTGCCAGCAGCATCCACACAGATACGCAGTATTTT.

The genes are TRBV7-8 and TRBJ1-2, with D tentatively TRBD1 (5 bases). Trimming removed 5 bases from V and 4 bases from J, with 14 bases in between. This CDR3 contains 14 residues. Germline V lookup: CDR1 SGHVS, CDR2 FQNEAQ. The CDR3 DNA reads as TGTGCCAGCAGCCCGGTGGGGGAAAGCTATGGCTACACCTTC. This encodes CASSPVGESYGYTF.

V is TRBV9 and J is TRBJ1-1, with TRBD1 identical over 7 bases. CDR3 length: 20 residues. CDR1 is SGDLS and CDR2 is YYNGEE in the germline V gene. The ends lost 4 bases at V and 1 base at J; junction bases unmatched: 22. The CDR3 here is CASSFFPRGQMGLQNTEAFF. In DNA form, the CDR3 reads TGTGCCAGCAGCTTCTTCCCGAGGGGGCAAATGGGACTACAGAACACTGAAGCTTTCTTT.

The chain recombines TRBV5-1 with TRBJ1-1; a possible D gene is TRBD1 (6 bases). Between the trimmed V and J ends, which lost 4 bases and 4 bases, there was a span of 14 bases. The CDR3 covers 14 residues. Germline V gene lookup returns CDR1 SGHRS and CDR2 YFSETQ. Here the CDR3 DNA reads TGCGCCAGCAGCCAGGGACATGTGGGCACTGAAGCTTTCTTT. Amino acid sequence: CASSQGHVGTEAFF.

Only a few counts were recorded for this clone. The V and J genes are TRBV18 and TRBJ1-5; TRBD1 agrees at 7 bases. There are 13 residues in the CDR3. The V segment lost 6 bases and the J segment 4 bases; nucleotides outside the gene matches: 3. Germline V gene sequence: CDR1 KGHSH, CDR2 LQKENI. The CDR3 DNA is TGTGCCAGCTCGGGACAGAGTAATCAGCCCCAGCATTTT. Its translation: CASSGQSNQPQHF. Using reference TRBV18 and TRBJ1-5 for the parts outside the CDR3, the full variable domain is NAGVMQNPRHLVRRRGQEARLRCSPMKGHSHVYWYRQLPEEGLKFMVYLQKENIIDESGMPKERFSAEFPKEGPSILRIQQVVRGDSAAYFCASSGQSNQPQHFGDGTRLSIL.

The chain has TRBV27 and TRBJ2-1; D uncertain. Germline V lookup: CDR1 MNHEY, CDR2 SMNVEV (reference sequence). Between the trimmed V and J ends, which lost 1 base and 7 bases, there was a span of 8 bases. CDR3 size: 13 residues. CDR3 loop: CASSLLVGNEQFF. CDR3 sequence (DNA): TGTGCCAGCAGTTTATTGGTCGGGAATGAGCAGTTCTTC.

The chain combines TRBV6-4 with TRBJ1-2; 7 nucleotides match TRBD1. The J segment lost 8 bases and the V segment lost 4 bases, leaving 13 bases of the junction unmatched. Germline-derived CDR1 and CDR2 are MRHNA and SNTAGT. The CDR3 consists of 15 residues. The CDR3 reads CASSARGQQGGGYTF. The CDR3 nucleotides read TGTGCCAGCAGTGCCCGGGGACAGCAAGGCGGAGGCTACACCTTC.

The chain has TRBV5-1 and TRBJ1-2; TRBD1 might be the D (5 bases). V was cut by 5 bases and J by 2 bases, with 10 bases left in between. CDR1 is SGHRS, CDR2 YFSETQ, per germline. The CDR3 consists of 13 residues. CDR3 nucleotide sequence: TGCGCCAGCAGTTCGGACACAAACTATGGCTACACCTTC. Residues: CASSSDTNYGYTF.

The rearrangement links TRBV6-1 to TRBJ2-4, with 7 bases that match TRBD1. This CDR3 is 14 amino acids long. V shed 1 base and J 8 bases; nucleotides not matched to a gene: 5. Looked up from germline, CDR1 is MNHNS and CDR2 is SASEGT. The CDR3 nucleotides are TGTGCCAGCAGTGAAGTTCGGACAGGCGACATTCAGTACTTC. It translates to CASSEVRTGDIQYF.